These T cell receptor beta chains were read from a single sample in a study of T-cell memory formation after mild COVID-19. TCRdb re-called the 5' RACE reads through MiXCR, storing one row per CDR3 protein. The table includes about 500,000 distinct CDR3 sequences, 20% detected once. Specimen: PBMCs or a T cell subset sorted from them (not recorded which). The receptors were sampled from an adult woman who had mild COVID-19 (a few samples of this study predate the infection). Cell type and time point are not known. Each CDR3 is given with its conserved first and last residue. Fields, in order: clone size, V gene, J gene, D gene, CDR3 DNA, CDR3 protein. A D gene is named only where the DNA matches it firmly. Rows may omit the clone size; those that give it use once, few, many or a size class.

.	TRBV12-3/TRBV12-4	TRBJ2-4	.	TGTGCCAGCCGCTGGGGTATAGCCAAAAACATTCAGTACTTC	CASRWGIAKNIQYF
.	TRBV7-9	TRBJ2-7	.	TGTGCCAGCAGCTTTCCCGGGACGGGATACGAGCAGTACTTC	CASSFPGTGYEQYF
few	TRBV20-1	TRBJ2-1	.	TGCAGTGCTAGAGGGGGCAGGCCCTCTTTTTACAATGAGCAGTTCTTC	CSARGGRPSFYNEQFF
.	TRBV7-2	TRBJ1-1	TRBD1	TGTGCCAGCAGCATGGCCGGGACAGTGGGAAAAACTGAAGCTTTCTTT	CASSMAGTVGKTEAFF
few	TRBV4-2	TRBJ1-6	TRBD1	TGTGCCAGCAGCCAAGGACAGGGTGAGGGTTCACCCCTCCACTTT	CASSQGQGEGSPLHF
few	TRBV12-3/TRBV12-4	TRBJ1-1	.	TGTGCCAGCAGTTTGGGGTTCATGGCAGCTTTCTTT	CASSLGFMAAFF
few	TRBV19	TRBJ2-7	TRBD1	TGTGCCAGTAGTAGGCCGGGACAGGGGGTTCGAGAGCAGTACTTC	CASSRPGQGVREQYF
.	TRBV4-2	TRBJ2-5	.	TGTGCCAGCAGCAAAAAGTATGAGAGGGGCGAAGAGACCCAGTACTTC	CASSKKYERGEETQYF
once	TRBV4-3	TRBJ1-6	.	TGCGCCAGCAGCCAAGATAGGCAGGGGAATTCACCCCTCCACTTT	CASSQDRQGNSPLHF
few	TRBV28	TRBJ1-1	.	TGTGCCAGCAGTTTATGGCAGGGCACTGAAGCTTTCTTT	CASSLWQGTEAFF
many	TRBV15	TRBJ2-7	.	TGTGCCACCAAGGCGAGTCAGGAGACCTACGAGCAGTACTTC	CATKASQETYEQYF
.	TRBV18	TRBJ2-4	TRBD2	TGTGCCAGCTCCCCTGGTCCAGCGGGACGAGCCAAAAACATTCAGTACTTC	CASSPGPAGRAKNIQYF
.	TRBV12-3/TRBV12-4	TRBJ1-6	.	TGTGCCAGCAGATCCCGCGGAGTAGAGAATTCACCCCTCCACTTT	CASRSRGVENSPLHF
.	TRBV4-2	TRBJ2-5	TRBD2	TGTGCCAGCAGTACCGGGACTAGCGTCGAGACCCAGTACTTC	CASSTGTSVETQYF
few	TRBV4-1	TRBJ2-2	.	TGCGCCAGCAGCTCACCAGGCGGACGAGGCACCGGGGAGCTGTTTTTT	CASSSPGGRGTGELFF
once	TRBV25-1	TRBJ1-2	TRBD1	TGTGCCAGCAGTGAGACAGGGAGAGACTATGGCTACACCTTC	CASSETGRDYGYTF
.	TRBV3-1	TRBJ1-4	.	TGTGCCAGCAGCCAAAATGGGGGCGATGAAAAACTGTTTTTT	CASSQNGGDEKLFF
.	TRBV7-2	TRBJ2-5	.	TGTGCCAGCAGCTTAGCGCCAGGGACACAAGAGACCCAGTACTTC	CASSLAPGTQETQYF
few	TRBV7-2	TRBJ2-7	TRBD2	TGTGCCAGCACCTCTACTAGCGGGAGCCACGAGCAGTACTTC	CASTSTSGSHEQYF
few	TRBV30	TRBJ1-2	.	TGTGCCTGGAGTACGGGCACTGCCTATGGCTACACCTTC	CAWSTGTAYGYTF
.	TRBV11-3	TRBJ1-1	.	TGTGCCAGCAGCTTAGGCATCCCAATCGAAGCTTTCTTT	CASSLGIPIEAFF
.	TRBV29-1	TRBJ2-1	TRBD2	TGCAGCGTTGACGACCGACTAGCGGGAGGCTGGGGACAGTTCTTC	CSVDDRLAGGWGQFF
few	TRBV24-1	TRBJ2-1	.	TGTGCCACCAGTGATTCTGGGGGAGTGGAGTTCTTC	CATSDSGGVEFF
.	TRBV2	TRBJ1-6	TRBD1	TGTGCCAGCAGCCCAAGGGGATTCGGGACAGGGGGCTCAGGGGATAATTCACCCCTCCACTTT	CASSPRGFGTGGSGDNSPLHF
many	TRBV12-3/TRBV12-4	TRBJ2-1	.	TGTGCCAGCAGTTTAGCGGACAATGAGCAGTTCTTC	CASSLADNEQFF
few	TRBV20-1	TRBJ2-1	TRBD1	TGCAGTGCTAGAGATGGGACAGGGGGCTACAATGAGCAGTTCTTC	CSARDGTGGYNEQFF
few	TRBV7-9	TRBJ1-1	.	TGTTCCAGCAGCTTCCCTGGATTGGGCACTGAAGCTTTCTTT	CSSSFPGLGTEAFF
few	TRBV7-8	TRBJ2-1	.	TGTGCCAGCAGCGCCCCGAGGTACAATGAGCAGTTCTTC	CASSAPRYNEQFF
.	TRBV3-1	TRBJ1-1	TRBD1	TGTGCCAGCAGCCCCCGAACAGGGGGGGTCACTGAAGCTTTCTTT	CASSPRTGGVTEAFF
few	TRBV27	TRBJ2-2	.	TGTGCCAGCAGTACTGCGACCGGGGAGCTGTTTTTT	CASSTATGELFF
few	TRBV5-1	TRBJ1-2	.	TGCGCCAGCAGCTTGGACGCTCCGGGACAAGGAGTCTATGGCTACACCTTC	CASSLDAPGQGVYGYTF
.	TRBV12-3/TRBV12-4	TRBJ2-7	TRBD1	TGTGCCAGCAGTTCTTTCCAGGGGGCCTACGAGCAGTACTTC	CASSSFQGAYEQYF
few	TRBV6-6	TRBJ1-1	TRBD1	TGTGCCAGCAGTCAACGAAGAGACAGGGAGACTTTCTTT	CASSQRRDRETFF
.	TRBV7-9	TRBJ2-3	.	TGTGCCAGCAGCTCCGGAAGGGGGGGCAGCACAGATACGCAGTATTTT	CASSSGRGGSTDTQYF
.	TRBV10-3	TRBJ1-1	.	TGTGCCATCAGTCCCTATGAGAACACTGAAGCTTTCTTT	CAISPYENTEAFF
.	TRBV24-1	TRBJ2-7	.	TGTGCCACCAGTGATGACGGGTCCTACGAGCAGTACTTC	CATSDDGSYEQYF
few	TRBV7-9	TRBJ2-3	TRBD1	TGTGCCAGCAGCCTCCACAGGGGTGGAGGCACAGATACGCAGTATTTT	CASSLHRGGGTDTQYF
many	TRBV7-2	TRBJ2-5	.	TGTGCCAGCCGCCGGGGGCAAGAGACCCAGTACTTC	CASRRGQETQYF
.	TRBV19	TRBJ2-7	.	TGTGCCAGTAGTATACTGGACAGTTTCGTAAACGAGCAGTACTTC	CASSILDSFVNEQYF
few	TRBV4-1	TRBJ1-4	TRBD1	TGCGCCAGCAGCCAAGATCAGGACAGGGGGTATGAAAAACTGTTTTTT	CASSQDQDRGYEKLFF
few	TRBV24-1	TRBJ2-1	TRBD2	TGTGCCACCAGTGACCTGGGGACTAGCGGGCCCCTTCGAGGTGAGCAGTTCTTC	CATSDLGTSGPLRGEQFF
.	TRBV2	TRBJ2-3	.	TGTGCCAGCAGTGAAGGAGGCAGGGAGCTTTATAGAGACCATACGCAGTATTTT	CASSEGGRELYRDHTQYF
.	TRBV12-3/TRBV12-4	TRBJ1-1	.	TGTGCCAGCAGTTCGGATGGGCTGGAAGCTTTCTTT	CASSSDGLEAFF
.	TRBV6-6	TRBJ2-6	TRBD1	TGTGCCAGCAGTCCCCCGGGACAGGGGAGTTCAGGGGCCAACGTCCTGACTTTC	CASSPPGQGSSGANVLTF
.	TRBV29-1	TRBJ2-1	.	TGCAGCGGGCAGGGTATCCATGAGCAGTTCTTC	CSGQGIHEQFF
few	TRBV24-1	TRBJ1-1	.	TGTGCCACCAGTGATTCGAGCACGGGGGACACTGAAGCTTTCTTT	CATSDSSTGDTEAFF
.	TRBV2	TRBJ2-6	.	TGTGCCAGCAGCCCCCGGAGCGGGTCTGGGGCCAACGTCCTGACTTTC	CASSPRSGSGANVLTF
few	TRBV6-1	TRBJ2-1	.	TGTGCCAGCACTATCATGAATGAGCAGTTCTTC	CASTIMNEQFF
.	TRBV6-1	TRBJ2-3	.	TGTGCCAGCAGTGCGGTTTCCTCTAGCACAGATACGCAGTATTTT	CASSAVSSSTDTQYF
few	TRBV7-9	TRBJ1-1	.	TGTGCCAGCAGCTACACCCCAAGTGAAGCTTTCTTT	CASSYTPSEAFF
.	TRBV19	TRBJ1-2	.	TGTGCCAGTAGTATAGAGCTGAGGAGGTTGGACTATGGCTACACCTTC	CASSIELRRLDYGYTF
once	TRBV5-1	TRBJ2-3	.	TGCGCCAGCAGCTTGGAACAGACGTCGAAATATACGCAGTATTTT	CASSLEQTSKYTQYF
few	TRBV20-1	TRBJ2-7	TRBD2	TGCAGTGCTAGACCGACCCCCAGAGCGGGAGGAAATGAGCAGTACTTC	CSARPTPRAGGNEQYF
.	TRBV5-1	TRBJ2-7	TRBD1	TGCGCCAGCAGCCCCACGCCGCAGGGGGTGGTAGCCTACGAGCAGTACTTC	CASSPTPQGVVAYEQYF
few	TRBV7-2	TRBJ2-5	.	TGTGCCAGCAGCTTAGCCGGGCGGCAAGAGACCCAGTACTTC	CASSLAGRQETQYF
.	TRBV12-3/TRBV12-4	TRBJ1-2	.	TGTGCCAGCAGTTTATTCGGGTCTGCTGATGGCTACACCTTC	CASSLFGSADGYTF
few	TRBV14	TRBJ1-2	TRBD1	TGTGCCAGCAGCCCAGACAGGGTGGGCGGCTACACCTTC	CASSPDRVGGYTF
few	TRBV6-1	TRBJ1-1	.	TGTGCCAGCACTATGAGGGGGAACACTGAAGCTTTCTTT	CASTMRGNTEAFF
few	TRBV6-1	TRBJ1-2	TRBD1	TGTGCCAGCAGTCCAGGACAGGGACCCTATGGCTACACCTTC	CASSPGQGPYGYTF